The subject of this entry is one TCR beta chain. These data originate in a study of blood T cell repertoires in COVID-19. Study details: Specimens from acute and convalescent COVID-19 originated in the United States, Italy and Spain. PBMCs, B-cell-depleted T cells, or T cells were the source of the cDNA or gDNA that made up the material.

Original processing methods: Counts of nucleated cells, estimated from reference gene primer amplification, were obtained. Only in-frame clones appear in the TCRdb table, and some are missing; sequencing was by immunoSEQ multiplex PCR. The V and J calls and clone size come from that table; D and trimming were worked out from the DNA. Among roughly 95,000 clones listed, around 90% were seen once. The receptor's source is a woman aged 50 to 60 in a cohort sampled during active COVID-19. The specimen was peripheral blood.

DNA of the CDR3: TGTGCCAGTAACGCGGGCTACGAGCAGTACTTC. This sequence encodes CASNAGYEQYF. The chain uses TRBV6-5 and TRBJ2-7, with D perhaps TRBD2 (5 bases). Germline V gene sequence: CDR1 MNHEY, CDR2 SVGAGI. The CDR3 is 11 residues long. Trimming took off 9 bases at V and 3 bases at J, with 9 bases between the two ends.